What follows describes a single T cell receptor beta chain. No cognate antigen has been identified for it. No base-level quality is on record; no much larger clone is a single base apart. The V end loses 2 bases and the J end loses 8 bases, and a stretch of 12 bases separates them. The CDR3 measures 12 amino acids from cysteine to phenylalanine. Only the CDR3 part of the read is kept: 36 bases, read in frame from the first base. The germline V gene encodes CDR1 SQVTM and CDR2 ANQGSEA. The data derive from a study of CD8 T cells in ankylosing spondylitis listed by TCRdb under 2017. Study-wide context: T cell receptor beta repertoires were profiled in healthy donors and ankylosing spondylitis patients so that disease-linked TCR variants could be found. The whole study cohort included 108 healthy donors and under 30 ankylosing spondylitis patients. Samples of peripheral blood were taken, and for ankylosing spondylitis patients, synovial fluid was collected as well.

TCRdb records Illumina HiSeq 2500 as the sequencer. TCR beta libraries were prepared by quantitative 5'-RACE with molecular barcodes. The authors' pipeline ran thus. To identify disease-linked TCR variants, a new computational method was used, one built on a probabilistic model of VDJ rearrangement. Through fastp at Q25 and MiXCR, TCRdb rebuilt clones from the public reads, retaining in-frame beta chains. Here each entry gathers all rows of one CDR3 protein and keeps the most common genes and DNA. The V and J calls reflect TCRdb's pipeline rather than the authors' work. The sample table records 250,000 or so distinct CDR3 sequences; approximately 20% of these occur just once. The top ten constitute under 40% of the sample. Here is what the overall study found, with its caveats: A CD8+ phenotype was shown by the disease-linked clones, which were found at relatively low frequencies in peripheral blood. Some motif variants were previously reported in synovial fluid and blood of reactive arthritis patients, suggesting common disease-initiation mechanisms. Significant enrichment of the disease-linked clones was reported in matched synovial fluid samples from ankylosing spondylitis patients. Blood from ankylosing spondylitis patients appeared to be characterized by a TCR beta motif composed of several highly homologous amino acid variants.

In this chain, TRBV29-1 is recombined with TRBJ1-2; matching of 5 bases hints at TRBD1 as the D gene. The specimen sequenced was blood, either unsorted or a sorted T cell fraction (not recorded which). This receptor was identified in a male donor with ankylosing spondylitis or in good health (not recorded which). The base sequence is TGCAGCGTTGAACAGGGTTTTGAGGGCTACACCTTC. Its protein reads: CSVEQGFEGYTF.